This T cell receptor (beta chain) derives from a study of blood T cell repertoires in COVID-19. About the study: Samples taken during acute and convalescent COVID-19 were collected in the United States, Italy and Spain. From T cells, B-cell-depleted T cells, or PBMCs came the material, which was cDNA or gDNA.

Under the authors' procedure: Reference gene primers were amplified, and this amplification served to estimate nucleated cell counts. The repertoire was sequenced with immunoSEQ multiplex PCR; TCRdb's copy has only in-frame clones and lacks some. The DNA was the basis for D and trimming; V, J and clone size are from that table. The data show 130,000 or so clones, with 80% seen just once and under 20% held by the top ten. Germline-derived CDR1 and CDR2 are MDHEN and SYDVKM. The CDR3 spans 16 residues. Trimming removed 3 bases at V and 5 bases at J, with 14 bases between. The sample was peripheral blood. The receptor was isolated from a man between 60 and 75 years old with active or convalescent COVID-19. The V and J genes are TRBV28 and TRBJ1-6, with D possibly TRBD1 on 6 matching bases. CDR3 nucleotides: TGTGCCAGCAGTTTCCCACAGGGTGGTGATAATTCACCCCTCCACTTT. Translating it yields CASSFPQGGDNSPLHF.